This TCR beta chain was captured in a study of T cells after yellow fever vaccination. Study information: Some fractions had low cell numbers, and these were prepared with SMART-Seq v4 Ultra Low Input. Whole-study findings and limits: Shared CD4/CD8 clonotypes were a small share, likely from convergent recombination. Most clones from primary vaccination resurfaced after the booster (approximately 97% CD4, 88% CD8). Researchers cautioned that FACS-sorted repertoires could harbor abundant clonotypes contaminating from the bulk population.

To note about this clonotype: Its antigen is not known.

TCRdb processed the 5' RACE reads anew with MiXCR; each CDR3 protein has one entry. This table has 150,000 to 200,000 distinct CDR3 sequences, more than 9.5% appearing once. Trimming removed 2 bases at V and 3 bases at J, with 5 bases between. From germline, CDR1 is SGHDN and CDR2 FVKESK. The CDR3 is made up of 13 amino acids. This clonotype was sampled from a young man who received the YFV17D yellow fever vaccine. The sequencing used CD8+ T cells sorted from PBMCs, collected 15 days after the yellow fever booster vaccination. The chain carries TRBV14 and TRBJ2-1; D is unclear. The CDR3 is CASSQINYNEQFF. CDR3 in DNA: TGTGCCAGCAGCCAAATAAACTACAATGAGCAGTTCTTC.